This TCR beta chain comes out of a study of a mutant IDH1 vaccine in newly diagnosed glioma. Study in general: Vaccination followed radiotherapy alone by 4-6 weeks, or accompanied temozolomide cycles. Patients' prior therapy spanned radiotherapy, temozolomide, or both; most underwent both.

Study-level results: A vaccine-induced immune response developed in roughly 95% of the patients.

TCRdb's copy holds only in-frame clones and misses some; the assay was immunoSEQ multiplex PCR. The table has around 60,000 clones, over 80% seen once. Comment on this clone: The antigen remains unidentified.

Time point reported: week 47, end of study. Every single dose of the vaccine, 300 ug of mutant IDH1 20-mer peptide, came with topical imiquimod. Eight vaccinations were given in weeks 1, 3, 5, 7, 11, 15, 19 and 23. CDR3 size: 13 residues. Per germline, CDR1 SGHRS and CDR2 YFSETQ. Trimming shortened V by 4 bases and J by 4 bases, and 10 bases separated the two germline ends. This TCR came from a man in his thirties or forties with glioma. Sample: PBMCs, taken from a glioma patient whose treatment included an IDH1 peptide vaccine. This chain uses TRBV5-1 with TRBJ2-3; unclear D gene. CDR3 in amino acids: CASSRPPADTQYF. The CDR3 DNA sequence: TGCGCCAGCAGCAGGCCGCCTGCAGATACGCAGTATTTT.